The 23 T cell receptor beta chains below come from one sample, sequenced in a study of OX40 agonist ivuxolimab in advanced cancers. Method: immunoSEQ multiplex PCR; TCRdb's copy keeps in-frame clones and lacks some. The data hold about 28,000 clones, with around four fifths observed a single time. Sequenced material: CD4+ or CD8+ T cells sorted from blood, taken in a trial of the OX40 agonist ivuxolimab. These receptors all come from an adult with an advanced solid tumor such as melanoma, head and neck, liver or kidney cancer.

There are a few counts of this clone. The chain joins TRBV11-2 to TRBJ2-7; 7 bases fit TRBD2. The CDR3 is 16 amino acids. V trimming: 5 bases; J trimming: 0 bases; junction bases outside the gene matches: 10. Germline CDR1 and CDR2: SGHAT and FQNNGV. DNA for the CDR3: TGTGCCAGCAGCCCCTGGAGCCGCGGGGGCTCCTACGAGCAGTACTTC. Encoded protein: CASSPWSRGGSYEQYF.

J is TRBJ2-3 and V is TRBV7-7; the match to TRBD1 covers 7 bases. With 5 bases clipped from V and 3 bases from J, the junction kept 17 bases outside the gene matches. There are 18 residues in the CDR3. Germline V gene lookup returns CDR1 SSHAT and CDR2 FNYEAQ (reference sequence). The DNA for the CDR3 is TGTGCCAGCAGCCACCACCCGACAACAGGGGCCTCGACAGATACGCAGTATTTT. Its translation: CASSHHPTTGASTDTQYF.

The V and J genes are TRBV7-6 and TRBJ2-6; D ambiguous. The CDR3 sequence is 16 residues long. Trimming took off 0 bases at V and 0 bases at J, with 6 bases between the two ends. Germline values: CDR1 SGHVS, CDR2 FNYEAQ. CDR3 residues: CASSLAFISGANVLTF. The CDR3 DNA sequence: TGTGCCAGCAGCTTAGCCTTCATCTCTGGGGCCAACGTCCTGACTTTC.

In its sample, this clone was seen once. This chain links TRBV6-5 with TRBJ1-1, with a tentative D call TRBD1 (5 bases). V shed 4 bases and J shed 4 bases, with 16 bases lying between them. Germline CDR1 is MNHEY and CDR2 is SVGAGI. This CDR3 is built from 15 residues. In DNA form, the CDR3 reads TGTGCCAGCAGTTCCGGGGCCCTTGGGGGCACTGAAGCTTTCTTT. The encoded protein is CASSSGALGGTEAFF.

V gene TRBV2 combines with J gene TRBJ1-1; 11 bases agree with TRBD1. Germline assignment: CDR1 SNHLY and CDR2 FYNNEI. This CDR3 comprises 13 residues. Losses at the gene ends were 6 bases for V and 8 bases for J; bases not matched to a gene: 5. CDR3 nucleotides: TGTGCCAGCAGCTGGGGGACAGGGGGGGAAGCTTTCTTT. Translation: CASSWGTGGEAFF.

The chain's CDR3 is CASLRMGRETQYF. The CDR3 coding sequence is TGTGCCAGCCTCAGGATGGGGCGTGAGACCCAGTACTTC. J is TRBJ2-5 and V is TRBV5-8, with a possible D match to TRBD1 (5 bases). There are 13 residues in the CDR3. Trimming left V 7 bases short and J 5 bases short, with 15 bases between. From germline, CDR1 is SGHTS and CDR2 YDEGEE. Drawing the rest from reference TRBV5-8 and TRBJ2-5, the complete variable domain is EAGVTQSPTHLIKTRGQQATLRCSPISGHTSVYWYQQALGLGLQFLLWYDEGEERNRGNFPPRFSGRQFPNYSSELNVNALELEDSALYLCASLRMGRETQYFGPGTRLLVL.

J is TRBJ2-2 and V is TRBV5-4; D might be TRBD2 (6 bases). This CDR3 comprises 17 residues. Deletions cut 1 base from V and 0 bases from J, with 13 bases between. Germline V gene sequence: CDR1 SGHNT, CDR2 YYREEE (reference sequence). The CDR3: CASSLLGRGANTGELFF. CDR3 coding DNA: TGTGCCAGCAGCTTGTTGGGGCGGGGCGCGAACACCGGGGAGCTGTTTTTT. Together with reference TRBV5-4 and TRBJ2-2, the CDR3 gives the full variable domain: ETGVTQSPTHLIKTRGQQVTLRCSSQSGHNTVSWYQQALGQGPQFIFQYYREEENGRGNFPPRFSGLQFPNYSSELNVNALELDDSALYLCASSLLGRGANTGELFFGEGSRLTVL.

V gene TRBV6-5 combines with J gene TRBJ1-2; D unclear. The germline V gene encodes CDR1 MNHEY and CDR2 SVGAGI. Trimming took off 7 bases at V and 6 bases at J, with 15 bases between the two ends. The CDR3 spans 13 residues. The DNA of the CDR3 is TGTGCCAGCACCCCCGAGTTGGCTGATGGCTACACCTTC. Translation: CASTPELADGYTF.

This chain uses TRBV19 with TRBJ2-1; D is ambiguous. This CDR3 spans 15 amino acids. Germline CDR1 and CDR2: LNHDA and SQIVND (reference sequence). V dropped 2 bases and J dropped 4 bases, with 12 bases sitting between them. Here the CDR3 reads CASSISWTSYNEQFF. The CDR3 nucleotides read TGTGCCAGTAGTATAAGTTGGACCTCGTACAATGAGCAGTTCTTC.

The chain joins TRBV15 to TRBJ2-3; D is unresolved. Germline loops: CDR1 LNHNV, CDR2 YYDKDF (reference sequence). The CDR3 consists of 16 residues. Trimming stripped 0 bases from V and 4 bases from J, with 14 bases between. CDR3 protein: CATSRDDRSNADTQYF. Here the CDR3 DNA reads TGTGCCACCAGCAGAGATGATAGAAGCAACGCAGATACGCAGTATTTT.

The chain employs TRBV4-3 and TRBJ1-2; D remains ambiguous. Germline CDR1 reads LGHNA; CDR2 reads YSLEER. The CDR3 covers 14 residues. V lost 1 base to trimming and J lost 4 bases, with 10 bases between them. DNA for the CDR3: TGCGCCAGCAGCCAAGTTCGGGGAAGCTATGGCTACACCTTC. Its protein is CASSQVRGSYGYTF.

The rearrangement uses TRBV27 and TRBJ2-1, with unresolved D. V lost 5 bases and J 2 bases, leaving 10 bases between the germline ends. In germline, CDR1 is MNHEY, CDR2 SMNVEV (reference sequence). The length of the CDR3 is 14 residues. The DNA for the CDR3 is TGTGCCAGCAGTCCAATTAACCCCTACAATGAGCAGTTCTTC. Translation gives CASSPINPYNEQFF.

The chain carries TRBV4-3 and TRBJ2-1; 9 bases line up with TRBD1. CDR1 is LGHNA and CDR2 is YSLEER in the germline V gene. Trimming at V came to 1 base and at J to 13 bases, leaving 5 bases not matched to a gene. The CDR3 has 13 residues. CDR3 amino acids: CASSQVTGGEQFF. The DNA for the CDR3 is TGCGCCAGCAGCCAAGTTACAGGGGGCGAACAGTTCTTC.

Notes on this clone: The sample has other DNA sequences that encode this CDR3 too. V and J are TRBV2 and TRBJ2-1, with 7 bases aligning to TRBD2. CDR3 length equals 11 residues. The germline V gene has CDR1 SNHLY and CDR2 FYNNEI. With V trimmed by 6 bases and J by 12 bases, 5 bases remained unmatched. CDR3 residues: CASSRTRVQFF. As DNA, the CDR3 is TGTGCCAGCAGCCGGACTAGGGTGCAGTTCTTC. Full variable domain (remainder filled in from reference TRBV2 and TRBJ2-1): EPEVTQTPSHQVTQMGQEVILRCVPISNHLYFYWYRQILGQKVEFLVSFYNNEISEKSEIFDDQFSVERPDGSNFTLKIRSTKLEDSAMYFCASSRTRVQFFGPGTRLTVL.

This clone has only one observation. V is TRBV29-1 and J is TRBJ2-5; TRBD1 aligns across 8 bases. CDR1 is SQVTM, CDR2 ANQGSEA, per germline. The junction had 11 bases not matched to a gene; V was cut back by 2 bases and J by 3 bases. The CDR3 covers 16 residues. For the CDR3, the DNA is TGCAGCGTTGAATTGGTAGGGGACAGGCAAAAAGAGACCCAGTACTTC. Amino acids: CSVELVGDRQKETQYF.

The V call is TRBV19, the J call TRBJ2-3; D might be TRBD1 or TRBD2, each matching 5 bases. The CDR3 spans 13 residues. Trimming left V 1 base short and J 6 bases short, with 8 bases between. Per germline, CDR1 LNHDA and CDR2 SQIVND (reference sequence). CDR3: CASSIGGADTQYF. As DNA, the CDR3 is TGTGCCAGTAGTATAGGAGGGGCGGATACGCAGTATTTT.

The table lists this clone with a count of one. The chain links TRBV7-8 to TRBJ2-3, with D tentatively TRBD1 or TRBD2 (5 bases each). This CDR3 region has 16 residues. Per germline, CDR1 SGHVS and CDR2 FQNEAQ. V was cut by 5 bases and J by 1 base, with 16 bases left in between. The CDR3 sequence: CASSAMPGLGTDTQYF. CDR3 in DNA: TGTGCCAGCAGCGCGATGCCGGGGCTTGGCACAGATACGCAGTATTTT.

J is TRBJ2-7 and V is TRBV5-4; D gene uncertain. V was pared by 2 bases and J by 3 bases, with 6 bases between. The germline V gene has CDR1 SGHNT and CDR2 YYREEE (reference sequence). The CDR3 is made up of 12 amino acids. The CDR3, as DNA: TGTGCCAGCAGCTTAGACGGCTACGAGCAGTACTTC. It specifies CASSLDGYEQYF.

The chain employs TRBV5-6 and TRBJ2-1; perhaps TRBD2 as D (6 bases). The CDR3 runs 12 residues. Germline V gene sequence: CDR1 SGHDT, CDR2 YYEEEE. V lost 5 bases and J lost 9, with 12 bases in between. CDR3: CASRRGDSEQFF. Here the CDR3 DNA reads TGTGCCAGCAGACGCGGGGATAGTGAGCAGTTCTTC.

The chain has TRBV10-3 and TRBJ2-7; D unresolved. CDR1 and CDR2 (germline): ENHRY, SYGVKD. V was trimmed by 3 bases and J by 2 bases, leaving 8 bases between them. The CDR3 is 13 residues long. This CDR3 is CAISEQRPYEQYF. The CDR3 DNA is TGTGCCATCAGTGAACAGAGGCCCTACGAGCAGTACTTC.

The J gene is TRBJ2-3, the V gene TRBV27; no clear D. This CDR3 is built from 14 residues. Trimming shortened V by 5 bases and J by 0 bases, and 9 bases separated the two germline ends. Germline V gene data show CDR1 as MNHEY and CDR2 as SMNVEV (reference sequence). CDR3 DNA sequence: TGTGCCAGCAGTCGAAGCGTTAGCACAGATACGCAGTATTTT. The encoded protein is CASSRSVSTDTQYF.

By share, this clone counts as large (0.1 to 1%). The rearrangement joins TRBV2 to TRBJ2-7; D call uncertain. This CDR3 region has 11 residues. Per germline, CDR1 SNHLY and CDR2 FYNNEI. V was clipped by 3 bases and J by 4 bases, with 4 bases between them. For the CDR3, the DNA is TGTGCCAGCAGTGACGTGTACGAGCAGTACTTC. It encodes CASSDVYEQYF.

The chain carries TRBV30 and TRBJ2-3, with D possibly being TRBD1 (6 bases). The germline V gene encodes CDR1 GTSNPN and CDR2 SVGIG (reference sequence). Trimming cost V 2 bases and J 2 bases, with 23 bases left between them. This CDR3 has 18 residues. For the CDR3, the DNA is TGTGCCTGGAGTTTAAACCTCCGGACAGTCGGATACACAGATACGCAGTATTTT. Protein: CAWSLNLRTVGYTDTQYF.